One sample yielded the 8 T cell receptor beta chains listed below, sequenced in a study of response to subunit inactivated influenza vaccine. From the RT-PCR reads, TCRdb called clonotypes with MiXCR, one entry per CDR3 protein. The data show 500,000 to 600,000 distinct CDR3 sequences, with approximately 10% seen just once and 9.5% to 12% held by the top ten. This sample was shared with a second study, whose subject was T cells expressing NK-cell markers. That study adds: What made the TCR beta cDNA was 5'RACE template switching with UMIs.

The sequences come from PBMCs from blood, collected on the day of vaccination. These receptors were taken from a man aged 50-59 years who received an inactivated influenza vaccine.

There are a few counts of this clonotype. The rearrangement uses TRBV3-1 and TRBJ1-5; D uncertain. Germline values: CDR1 LGHDT, CDR2 YNNKEL (reference sequence). V dropped 1 base and J dropped 0 bases, with 10 bases sitting between them. The CDR3 is made up of 16 amino acids. In DNA, the CDR3 is TGTGCCAGCAGCCAAGGGACGGAGAATAGCAATCAGCCCCAGCATTTT. Its translation: CASSQGTENSNQPQHF.

In this sample, this clonotype turned up a few times. V usage is TRBV4-3 and J usage is TRBJ1-5; D uncertain. Germline CDR1 reads LGHNA; CDR2 reads YSLEER. Trimming shortened V by 2 bases and J by 4 bases, and 12 bases separated the two germline ends. The CDR3 extends over 15 amino acids. Here the CDR3 DNA reads TGCGCCAGCAGCCAATATAGGGAGGGAAATCAGCCCCAGCATTTT. Amino acids: CASSQYREGNQPQHF.

Concerning this clonotype: This sequence may be a read error, since a much larger clone differs from it by one base. The chain joins TRBV28 to TRBJ2-7; D ambiguous. With 3 bases removed from V and 0 bases from J, the gap between germline ends came to 9 bases. The germline CDR1 and CDR2 sequences are MDHEN and SYDVKM. This CDR3 is 14 amino acids long. CDR3 nucleotide sequence: TGTGCCAGCAGTTTCCAGTCTAGCTCCTACGAGCAGTACTTC. The encoded protein is CASSFQSSSYEQYF.

This clonotype has just a few counts. The chain links TRBV20-1 to TRBJ2-3; 10 bases agree with TRBD1. Per germline, CDR1 DFQATT and CDR2 SNEGSKA (reference sequence). V was clipped by 6 bases and J by 5 bases; unmatched bases: 8. The CDR3 loop spans 14 amino acids. CDR3 coding DNA: TGCAGTGCACACGACAGGGGGCGAGAAGATACGCAGTATTTT. Translated, it gives CSAHDRGREDTQYF.

The V call is TRBV6-1, the J call TRBJ1-6; weak D call: TRBD1 (6 bases). The CDR3 totals 16 residues. Trimming stripped 0 bases from V and 6 bases from J, with 12 bases between. Looked up from germline, CDR1 is MNHNS and CDR2 is SASEGT. The CDR3 spells CASSEAPGGGNSPLHF. As DNA, the CDR3 is TGTGCCAGCAGTGAAGCGCCGGGGGGCGGTAATTCACCCCTCCACTTT.

This chain joins TRBV10-3 and TRBJ2-7; 7 bases are shared with TRBD1. After removal of 3 bases from V and 0 bases from J, the junction contained 11 bases not matched to a gene. The germline V gene has CDR1 ENHRY and CDR2 SYGVKD. The CDR3 contains 17 residues. DNA for the CDR3: TGTGCCATCAGTGATACTCCTACGGGACAGTACTCCTACGAGCAGTACTTC. The encoded protein is CAISDTPTGQYSYEQYF.

J is TRBJ2-3 and V is TRBV27; D call uncertain. V was trimmed by 7 bases and J by 0 bases, leaving 11 bases between them. The CDR3 length is 14 residues. Germline assignment: CDR1 MNHEY and CDR2 SMNVEV (reference sequence). CDR3 loop: CASINLDSTDTQYF. The CDR3 DNA is TGTGCCAGCATTAACCTAGATAGCACAGATACGCAGTATTTT.

In this sample, this clonotype turned up a few times. The chain joins TRBV5-1 to TRBJ2-7; TRBD2 matches at 10 bases. The CDR3 extends over 15 amino acids. The germline CDR1 and CDR2 sequences are SGHRS and YFSETQ. V was clipped by 4 bases and J by 3 bases; unmatched bases: 7. CDR3 coding DNA: TGCGCCAGCAGCAAAGAAGCGGGGGGGCTCTACGAGCAGTACTTC. This gives the protein CASSKEAGGLYEQYF.